The 28 T cell receptor beta chains below were found in one sample sequenced in a study of identifying expanded T cells in peripheral blood. Clones were read by immunoSEQ multiplex PCR, and TCRdb kept only the in-frame ones, dropping some. The sample yields about 86,000 clones, roughly 81% seen once. The material sequenced was blood. These receptors all stem from a person between 18 and 75 years old in good health.

CDR3 loop: CASSQDQSGANVLTF. Written as DNA, the CDR3 is TGCGCCAGCAGCCAAGATCAGTCCGGGGCCAACGTCCTGACTTTC. The chain is built from TRBV4-1 and TRBJ2-6; D is unresolved. V lost 0 bases and J 4 bases, leaving 7 bases between the germline ends. The V gene's germline CDR1 is MGHRA and CDR2 YSYEKL. This CDR3 has 15 residues.

The chain is built from TRBV2 and TRBJ1-5, with unresolved D. CDR3 size: 12 residues. Germline loops: CDR1 SNHLY, CDR2 FYNNEI. The V end lost 6 bases, the J end lost 5 bases, and 8 bases lay between the germline ends. The CDR3 DNA sequence: TGTGCCAGCAGGTCTCAGGATCAGCCCCAGCATTTT. It specifies CASRSQDQPQHF.

The gene calls are TRBV5-6 and TRBJ2-7; the D gene is possibly TRBD1 (5 bases). Germline CDR1 is SGHDT and CDR2 is YYEEEE. The CDR3 is 13 amino acids. V was cut by 1 base and J by 3 bases, with 8 bases left in between. The CDR3 loop reads CASSLRQIYEQYF. In nucleotides, the CDR3 is TGTGCCAGCAGCTTGAGACAGATCTACGAGCAGTACTTC.

The CDR3 spells CSVGQRVNYGYTF. The DNA for the CDR3 is TGCAGCGTTGGACAGCGGGTTAACTATGGCTACACCTTC. The V gene is TRBV29-1, the J gene TRBJ1-2; D is perhaps TRBD1 (5 bases). Looked up from germline, CDR1 is SQVTM and CDR2 is ANQGSEA. This CDR3 contains 13 residues. The V and J ends lost 4 bases and 1 base respectively, with 10 bases between them.

The CDR3 DNA reads TGCAGCGTTGAAATGGGTGACTATGGCTACACCTTC. Translated: CSVEMGDYGYTF. The gene calls are TRBV29-1 and TRBJ1-2; the D is unclear. The V and J ends lost 2 bases and 3 bases respectively, with 7 bases between them. The CDR3 loop spans 12 amino acids. Germline V gene data show CDR1 as SQVTM and CDR2 as ANQGSEA.

The chain uses TRBV18 and TRBJ2-1; D is undetermined. The germline V gene encodes CDR1 KGHSH and CDR2 LQKENI. This CDR3 is 13 amino acids long. V was clipped by 3 bases and J by 3 bases, with 6 bases between them. The CDR3: CASSPLDYNEQFF. The CDR3 coding sequence is TGTGCCAGCTCACCGCTGGACTACAATGAGCAGTTCTTC.

This clone came up once. The rearrangement uses TRBV7-8 and TRBJ1-1, with TRBD1 identical over 8 bases. This CDR3 is 14 amino acids long. With 4 bases clipped from V and 10 bases from J, the junction kept 11 bases outside the gene matches. CDR1 and CDR2 from the germline V gene are SGHVS and FQNEAQ. This CDR3 reads CASSSLGQGRGAFF. CDR3 sequence (DNA): TGTGCCAGCAGCTCCCTTGGACAGGGTCGCGGAGCTTTCTTT.

This chain connects TRBV5-1 to TRBJ1-1; 8 nucleotides agree with TRBD1. The V segment lost 7 bases and the J segment 0 bases; nucleotides outside the gene matches: 2. This CDR3 has 13 amino acids. The germline V gene encodes CDR1 SGHRS and CDR2 YFSETQ. The CDR3 sequence is CASGTGMNTEAFF. The CDR3 DNA reads as TGCGCCAGCGGGACAGGCATGAACACTGAAGCTTTCTTT. The variable domain in full, completed from reference TRBV5-1 and TRBJ1-1, reads KAGVTQTPRYLIKTRGQQVTLSCSPISGHRSVSWYQQTPGQGLQFLFEYFSETQRNKGNFPGRFSGRQFSNSRSEMNVSTLELGDSALYLCASGTGMNTEAFFGQGTRLTVV.

The V call is TRBV19, the J call TRBJ1-2; 8 bases are a match to TRBD1. The CDR3 contains 15 residues. Germline CDR1 LNHDA, CDR2 SQIVND (reference sequence). Trimming took 5 bases from V and 5 from J; bases not matched to a gene: 10. Here the CDR3 reads CASSSTGTGKYGYTF. In nucleotides, the CDR3 is TGTGCCAGTAGTTCTACCGGGACAGGAAAGTATGGCTACACCTTC.

The chain combines TRBV18 with TRBJ2-3; maybe TRBD2 (6 bases). V was cut by 4 bases and J by 1 base, with 6 bases left in between. This CDR3 spans 13 amino acids. Germline V gene data show CDR1 as KGHSH and CDR2 as LQKENI. The CDR3 sequence: CASSRGGTDTQYF. The DNA of the CDR3 is TGTGCCAGCTCACGGGGGGGCACAGATACGCAGTATTTT.

The genes are TRBV4-3 and TRBJ1-4; 7 bases match TRBD1. The germline V gene has CDR1 LGHNA and CDR2 YSLEER. Trimming cost V 4 bases and J 8 bases; bases outside gene matches: 10. The length of the CDR3 is 15 residues. This CDR3 is CASSPFTGVWEKLFF. The CDR3 DNA is TGCGCCAGCAGCCCTTTCACAGGGGTGTGGGAAAAACTGTTTTTT.

V and J are TRBV6-1 and TRBJ1-2; 7 bases are a match to TRBD1. This CDR3 spans 17 amino acids. CDR1 MNHNS and CDR2 SASEGT come from the germline V gene. Germline trimming cut 1 base from V and 3 bases from J; bases unmatched to any gene: 11. The CDR3 region is CASSEVPAGGFDYGYTF. The CDR3 DNA is TGTGCCAGCAGTGAAGTTCCGGCAGGGGGGTTTGACTATGGCTACACCTTC.

V usage is TRBV7-2 and J usage is TRBJ1-3; a weak D match, TRBD1 (6 bases). Germline V gene lookup returns CDR1 SGHTA and CDR2 FQGNSA. V dropped 7 bases and J dropped 4 bases, with 17 bases sitting between them. The CDR3 is 15 amino acids. As DNA, the CDR3 is TGTGCCAGCACCCCAATTGGGGGGCTAGGAAACACCATATATTTT. The encoded protein is CASTPIGGLGNTIYF.

V and J are TRBV19 and TRBJ1-3; D gene ambiguous. Germline lookup yields CDR1 LNHDA and CDR2 SQIVND (reference sequence). V dropped 3 bases and J dropped 2 bases, with 8 bases sitting between them. CDR3 length equals 14 residues. DNA of the CDR3: TGTGCCAGTAGTATCTACGGGGCTGGAAACACCATATATTTT. It translates to CASSIYGAGNTIYF.

The chain carries TRBV5-5 and TRBJ2-3; 13 nucleotides agree with TRBD2. The CDR3 runs 15 residues. In germline, CDR1 is SGHKS, CDR2 YYEKEE (reference sequence). Losses at the gene ends were 0 bases for V and 13 bases for J; bases not matched to a gene: 8. DNA for the CDR3: TGTGCCAGCAGCTTGGCGGCGGGACTAGCGGGATTCGAGTATTTT. Translation gives CASSLAAGLAGFEYF.

V gene TRBV7-2 combines with J gene TRBJ1-2; 7 bases map to TRBD1. CDR3 length equals 15 residues. Trimming took 4 bases from V and 4 from J; bases not matched to a gene: 9. Germline CDR1 SGHTA, CDR2 FQGNSA. The CDR3: CASSSTGQIIYGYTF. DNA for the CDR3: TGTGCCAGCAGCTCCACGGGACAGATAATCTATGGCTACACCTTC.

This chain connects TRBV19 to TRBJ2-1; 10 bases are shared with TRBD2. This CDR3 is built from 18 residues. The germline V gene encodes CDR1 LNHDA and CDR2 SQIVND (reference sequence). After removal of 5 bases from V and 0 bases from J, the junction contained 10 bases not matched to a gene. In nucleotides, the CDR3 is TGTGCCAGTAGTTTGTCTAGCGGGGGACCGAGCTCCTACAATGAGCAGTTCTTC. It encodes CASSLSSGGPSSYNEQFF.

The chain uses TRBV5-1 and TRBJ1-2, with D uncertain. V was clipped by 5 bases and J by 1 base, with 6 bases between them. The CDR3 loop spans 12 amino acids. Germline assignment: CDR1 SGHRS and CDR2 YFSETQ. For the CDR3, the DNA is TGCGCCAGCAGTGACGGTAACTATGGCTACACCTTC. The encoded protein is CASSDGNYGYTF.

The rearrangement links TRBV7-3 to TRBJ2-2, with D perhaps matching TRBD1 or TRBD2 (5 bases each). The CDR3 is 16 residues long. Germline V gene lookup returns CDR1 SGHTA and CDR2 FQGTGA. The ends were cut back, 0 bases at V and 1 base at J, with 9 bases in the middle. CDR3 DNA: TGTGCCAGCAGCTTAACCGGGGCAGGGAACACCGGGGAGCTGTTTTTT. It translates to CASSLTGAGNTGELFF.

The chain employs TRBV5-1 and TRBJ2-7, with a weak D call TRBD1 (5 bases). CDR3 size: 13 residues. Trimming cost V 0 bases and J 7 bases, with 11 bases left between them. Germline V CDR1 and CDR2: SGHRS, YFSETQ. The CDR3 here is CASSLVVGEEQYF. CDR3 nucleotides: TGCGCCAGCAGCTTGGTGGTAGGGGAAGAGCAGTACTTC.

The J gene is TRBJ1-5, the V gene TRBV30; D might be TRBD1 (5 bases). Trimming shortened V by 5 bases and J by 8 bases, and 16 bases separated the two germline ends. The CDR3 consists of 13 residues. From germline, CDR1 is GTSNPN and CDR2 SVGIG (reference sequence). CDR3 amino acids: CAWGRQQGKPQHF. CDR3 nucleotides: TGTGCCTGGGGTCGACAGCAGGGTAAGCCCCAGCATTTT.

The chain carries TRBV10-2 and TRBJ2-7, with a weak D call TRBD1 (5 bases). The CDR3 is 13 residues long. Germline lookup yields CDR1 WSHSY and CDR2 SAAADI. V lost 4 bases and J 6 bases, leaving 13 bases between the germline ends. The CDR3 DNA follows: TGCGCCAGCAGTGTATCAGGGTACGGCGAGCAGTACTTC. Protein product: CASSVSGYGEQYF.

The chain recombines TRBV4-3 with TRBJ2-3; D is unclear. The CDR3 loop spans 16 amino acids. Deletions cut 2 bases from V and 4 bases from J, with 16 bases between. Germline lookup yields CDR1 LGHNA and CDR2 YSLEER. The CDR3 sequence is CASSQNLNLVADTQYF. The CDR3 bases are TGCGCCAGCAGCCAAAACCTCAACTTAGTCGCAGATACGCAGTATTTT.

J is TRBJ2-3 and V is TRBV5-1, with D possibly matching TRBD2 (7 bases). The CDR3 length is 17 residues. In germline, CDR1 is SGHRS, CDR2 YFSETQ. Trimming pared 4 bases from V and 4 bases from J, leaving 22 bases between. The DNA of the CDR3 is TGCGCCAGCAGCCCTCAGCCAGGAGGGGGGGGCCCAGATACGCAGTATTTT. Its translation is CASSPQPGGGGPDTQYF. The full variable domain, rest sourced from reference TRBV5-1 and TRBJ2-3, is KAGVTQTPRYLIKTRGQQVTLSCSPISGHRSVSWYQQTPGQGLQFLFEYFSETQRNKGNFPGRFSGRQFSNSRSEMNVSTLELGDSALYLCASSPQPGGGGPDTQYFGPGTRLTVL.

This rearrangement joins TRBV4-3 to TRBJ2-6; D may be TRBD1 (6 bases). The CDR3 sequence is 17 residues long. Trimming took 5 bases from V and 0 from J, leaving 14 bases between them. The germline V gene has CDR1 LGHNA and CDR2 YSLEER. The CDR3 loop reads CASSYYWTASGANVLTF. CDR3 sequence (DNA): TGCGCCAGCAGCTATTATTGGACAGCCTCTGGGGCCAACGTCCTGACTTTC.

The rearrangement joins TRBV11-2 to TRBJ1-1; TRBD1 agrees at 8 bases. The germline V gene encodes CDR1 SGHAT and CDR2 FQNNGV. J was trimmed by 4 bases and V by 2 bases; bases with no gene match: 12. CDR3 length equals 17 residues. CDR3: CASSLLSVGQGGTEAFF. DNA of the CDR3: TGTGCCAGCAGCTTATTATCGGTAGGACAGGGAGGCACTGAAGCTTTCTTT.

This chain connects TRBV7-8 to TRBJ2-1; D unclear. The CDR3 spans 14 residues. V was cut by 3 bases and J by 7 bases, with 13 bases left in between. CDR1 SGHVS and CDR2 FQNEAQ come from the germline V gene. The CDR3 is CASSLRRDRNEQFF. The CDR3 region has the DNA TGTGCCAGCAGCTTGAGAAGGGATAGAAATGAGCAGTTCTTC.

This sequence joins TRBV9 and TRBJ1-6; 7 bases line up with TRBD1. The junction had 8 bases not matched to a gene; V was cut back by 0 bases and J by 11 bases. The CDR3 spans 15 residues. Germline values: CDR1 SGDLS, CDR2 YYNGEE. CDR3 protein: CASSVGQGSGTPLHF. The DNA of the CDR3 is TGTGCCAGCAGCGTAGGACAGGGAAGTGGTACACCCCTCCACTTT.